This TCR beta chain was recovered during a study of shared clonotypes between healthy human individuals. Study in general: Donors were a couple of women and a few men aged 18 to 49. General study points: Only blood underwent sampling, and tissue repertoires likely differ.

The CDR3 covers 15 residues. Germline trimming cut 6 bases from V and 5 bases from J; bases unmatched to any gene: 13. Germline assignment: CDR1 MNHEY and CDR2 SVGAGI. Notes on this clone: What it recognizes is unknown.

Assay used: immunoSEQ multiplex PCR; TCRdb lists only in-frame clones, some missing. This sample has about 2 million clones, with 90% to 95% found just once. From CD4+ cells came CD45RA+ naive and CD45RA-negative memory subsets. The V gene is TRBV6-5, the J gene TRBJ2-7; 7 nucleotides match TRBD1. Sequenced input: naive CD4+ T cells sorted from blood. This sample's subset: CD45RA+ positively selected. The TCR was taken from a man in his late teens or twenties in good health. CDR3 residues: CASRPRRDSQHEQYF. The CDR3 bases are TGTGCCAGCAGACCACGCCGGGACAGCCAACACGAGCAGTACTTC.